The 9 T cell receptor beta chains below all came from one sample that was sequenced in a study of shared clonotypes between healthy human individuals. The method was immunoSEQ multiplex PCR; TCRdb's version includes in-frame clones alone and lacks a portion of them. The sample carries about a million clones, approximately 77% recorded once. Sequences were obtained from memory CD4+ T cells from PBMCs. Subset meaning: CD45RA-negative fraction. The origin of the receptors is a man between 18 and 35 years old in good health. Some clones in this sample may be carry-over from other donors' samples.

The DNA of the CDR3 is TGTGCCAGCACCCTGATGGCGGGAGGGCCGGTAGACATTCAGTACTTC. It is translated as CASTLMAGGPVDIQYF. The V and J genes are TRBV7-9 and TRBJ2-4, with TRBD2 matching over 9 bases. Germline V lookup: CDR1 SEHNR, CDR2 FQNEAQ (reference sequence). The CDR3 runs 16 residues. V trimming: 7 bases; J trimming: 8 bases; junction bases outside the gene matches: 15. The whole variable domain, filled in from reference TRBV7-9 and TRBJ2-4, reads DTGVSQNPRHKITKRGQNVTFRCDPISEHNRLYWYRQTLGQGPEFLTYFQNEAQLEKSRLLSDRFSAERPKGSFSTLEIQRTEQGDSAMYLCASTLMAGGPVDIQYFGAGTRLSVL.

The rearrangement links TRBV6-6 to TRBJ2-2; D might be TRBD1 (5 bases). The CDR3 is 13 residues long. Germline V gene data show CDR1 as MNHNY and CDR2 as SVGAGI (reference sequence). Deletions cut 5 bases from V and 1 base from J, with 5 bases between. The CDR3 DNA reads TGTGCCAGCAGTGGACAGAACACCGGGGAGCTGTTTTTT. It codes for CASSGQNTGELFF.

The V gene is TRBV28, the J gene TRBJ1-5; the match to TRBD1 covers 8 bases. Trimming took 6 bases from V and 3 from J; bases not matched to a gene: 7. Germline V gives CDR1 MDHEN, CDR2 SYDVKM. This CDR3 region has 15 residues. The CDR3, as DNA: TGTGCCAGCAGAACCGGACAGGGCTACAATCAGCCCCAGCATTTT. Its translation is CASRTGQGYNQPQHF.

V gene TRBV5-1 combines with J gene TRBJ1-1; TRBD1 might be the D (5 bases). CDR3 size: 15 residues. Germline V gene sequence: CDR1 SGHRS, CDR2 YFSETQ. V gave up 0 bases and J gave up 1 base, with 10 bases separating them. In nucleotides, the CDR3 is TGCGCCAGCAGCTTGGGTATAGGGGAGAACACTGAAGCTTTCTTT. Protein: CASSLGIGENTEAFF.

Notes on this clone: Other nucleotide sequences from this sample produce the same CDR3. J is TRBJ2-7 and V is TRBV5-1, with 9 bases matching TRBD2. The ends lost 4 bases at V and 1 base at J; junction bases unmatched: 0. The CDR3 covers 13 residues. The germline V gene has CDR1 SGHRS and CDR2 YFSETQ. The CDR3 reads CASSLAGSYEQYF. As DNA, the CDR3 is TGCGCCAGCAGCCTAGCGGGATCCTACGAGCAGTACTTC.

The sample holds one count of this clone. The chain uses TRBV2 and TRBJ1-4; the D is unclear. This CDR3 is 15 amino acids long. The germline V gene has CDR1 SNHLY and CDR2 FYNNEI. The V end was cut by 4 bases, the J end by 5 bases, with 14 bases between. The DNA of the CDR3 is TGTGCCAGCAGTGGACGCCTACGGAGGAATGAAAAACTGTTTTTT. It specifies CASSGRLRRNEKLFF.

The rearrangement joins TRBV10-3 to TRBJ2-3, with 11 bases lining up with TRBD2. The germline CDR1 and CDR2 sequences are ENHRY and SYGVKD. The CDR3 contains 17 residues. The V gene end was trimmed by 0 bases and the J gene end by 5 bases; junction bases not matched to a gene: 7. The CDR3 loop is CAISESSLAGVGDTQYF. The CDR3 region has the DNA TGTGCCATCAGTGAGTCATCACTAGCGGGAGTGGGAGATACGCAGTATTTT.

V gene TRBV10-1 combines with J gene TRBJ2-1; TRBD2 is a possible D gene (6 bases). The V end was cut by 0 bases, the J end by 4 bases, with 13 bases between. Germline CDR1 reads WNHNN; CDR2 reads SYGVQD (reference sequence). This CDR3 contains 16 residues. The CDR3 protein is CASSESGGDDYNEQFF. The CDR3 nucleotides are TGCGCCAGCAGTGAGTCTGGCGGGGACGATTACAATGAGCAGTTCTTC.

V gene TRBV25-1 combines with J gene TRBJ1-1; 12 nucleotides agree with TRBD1. Losses at the gene ends were 4 bases for V and 4 bases for J; bases not matched to a gene: 10. CDR3 length: 17 amino acids. Germline CDR1 and CDR2: MGHDK and SYGVNS. CDR3 residues: CASSGGQGARVATEAFF. The CDR3 region has the DNA TGTGCCAGCAGTGGGGGACAGGGGGCGCGGGTCGCCACTGAAGCTTTCTTT.